A single sample gave rise to the 6 T cell receptor beta chains below, sequenced in a study of neoadjuvant anti-PD-1 for oral cavity cancer. Time point in this sample: after neoadjuvant nivolumab, at surgical resection. Only in-frame clones appear in the TCRdb table, and some are missing; sequencing was by immunoSEQ multiplex PCR. This table has tens of thousands of clones, about 86% appearing once. This specimen was PBMCs, taken after nivolumab (anti-PD-1) treatment. The receptor source for this set is a person between 40 and 85 years old with oral cavity squamous cell carcinoma.

In DNA form, the CDR3 reads TGTGCCAGCAGCCCAACAGGAAATGGCTACACCTTC. Protein: CASSPTGNGYTF. The genes are TRBV7-6 and TRBJ1-2; a weak D match, TRBD1 (5 bases). V was trimmed by 5 bases and J by 6 bases, leaving 10 bases between them. CDR3 length: 12 amino acids. From germline, CDR1 is SGHVS and CDR2 FNYEAQ.

The rearrangement uses TRBV5-1 and TRBJ1-2; weak D call: TRBD1 (6 bases). Germline V gene sequence: CDR1 SGHRS, CDR2 YFSETQ. With 4 bases removed from V and 8 bases from J, the gap between germline ends came to 18 bases. The CDR3 loop spans 14 amino acids. CDR3 bases: TGCGCCAGCAGCCCCGAGCCAGGGGCAAGGGGCTACACCTTC. Its translation: CASSPEPGARGYTF.

This clone was recorded a few times. Written as DNA, the CDR3 is TGTGCCAGCAGTTCACCAGGGGGTGTCTATGGCTACACCTTC. As protein: CASSSPGGVYGYTF. The V gene is TRBV27, the J gene TRBJ1-2, with 7 bases identical to TRBD1. Germline CDR1 reads MNHEY; CDR2 reads SMNVEV (reference sequence). CDR3 length: 14 amino acids. Unmatched junction bases numbered 6, after V lost 4 bases and J lost 4 bases.

The chain uses TRBV6-4 and TRBJ2-3, with 8 bases that match TRBD2. The CDR3 has 13 amino acids. Germline CDR1 is MRHNA and CDR2 is SNTAGT. Losses at the gene ends were 3 bases for V and 14 bases for J; bases not matched to a gene: 10. The CDR3 coding sequence is TGTGCCAGCAGTGATACCGGGACTAGTCGTTGGTATTTT. This sequence encodes CASSDTGTSRWYF.

The chain couples TRBV7-3 to TRBJ2-2; TRBD2 matches at 9 bases. Germline trimming cut 2 bases from V and 5 bases from J; bases unmatched to any gene: 6. This CDR3 has 16 residues. The germline CDR1 and CDR2 sequences are SGHTA and FQGTGA. This CDR3 reads CASSLQGGRATGELFF. The CDR3 nucleotides are TGTGCCAGCAGCTTACAGGGCGGGAGGGCGACCGGGGAGCTGTTTTTT.

This chain connects TRBV5-1 to TRBJ2-1; 12 bases are shared with TRBD2. CDR3 length: 17 amino acids. Trimming cost V 7 bases and J 7 bases; bases outside gene matches: 15. Per the germline V gene, CDR1 is SGHRS and CDR2 is YFSETQ. CDR3 in DNA: TGCGCCAGCGCAGAAAAAGACGGGACTAGCGGGTTTAATGAGCAGTTCTTC. This encodes CASAEKDGTSGFNEQFF.